This T cell receptor beta chain comes out of a study of CD8+CD57+ T cells in acquired aplastic anemia. Study information: DNA recovered from sorted CD4+ and CD8+ cells had a mean of approximately 3.5 ug. Some 11 million reads, on average, were obtained for CD4+ cells from healthy donors. Study-level findings and limits: Patients did not significantly differ from controls in CD8+ Simpson's diversity. Found in both controls and patients were twenty-nine CD8+ CDR3 sequences.

Template material for TCR beta VDJ and CDR3 profiling consisted of genomic DNA. TCRdb passed the reads through MiXCR, listing each CDR3 protein once. The sample has roughly 150,000 distinct CDR3 sequences; roughly 45% are singletons. With respect to this clonotype: Antigen: not known.

Per germline, CDR1 SGHTA and CDR2 FQGNSA. The CDR3 loop spans 14 amino acids. Between the trimmed V and J ends, which lost 4 bases and 3 bases, there was a span of 10 bases. This receptor was identified in a human donor in good health. The rearrangement uses TRBV7-2 and TRBJ1-5; no reliable D call. What was sequenced was sorted CD4+, CD8+, or CD8+CD57+ T cells (not recorded which) from PBMCs. The CDR3 sequence is CASSSGSFNQPQHF. DNA for the CDR3: TGTGCCAGCAGCTCTGGGTCCTTCAATCAGCCCCAGCATTTT.